Shown below are 16 T cell receptor beta chains from a single sample sequenced in a study of blood T cells in healthy people across ages. Through a sample-barcoded 5' primer and a J-beta primer mix, a second PCR was run for about 6 to 12 cycles. TCRdb re-called the 5' RACE reads with MiXCR, one entry per CDR3 protein. The profile covers roughly 900,000 distinct CDR3 sequences, with 29% appearing a single time and approximately 15% taken by the ten largest. Input material: blood. These receptors were collected from an elderly woman in good health.

The chain links TRBV9 to TRBJ1-6; 7 bases are shared with TRBD1. The length of the CDR3 is 14 residues. V dropped 6 bases and J dropped 7; count of bases not matched to a gene: 7. Germline-derived CDR1 and CDR2 are SGDLS and YYNGEE. The CDR3 DNA reads as TGTGCCAGCACCCCAGGGGGGTTGAATTCACCCCTCCACTTT. It encodes CASTPGGLNSPLHF.

The gene calls are TRBV2 and TRBJ1-1; no firm D call. Trimming stripped 6 bases from V and 2 bases from J, with 7 bases between. The CDR3 runs 12 residues. The germline CDR1 and CDR2 sequences are SNHLY and FYNNEI. The CDR3 sequence: CASRGPNTEAFF. In DNA form, the CDR3 reads TGTGCCAGCAGAGGACCTAACACTGAAGCTTTCTTT.

This clonotype was counted only a few times. The chain joins TRBV27 to TRBJ1-5; tentatively, D is TRBD1 (6 bases). Per the germline V gene, CDR1 is MNHEY and CDR2 is SMNVEV (reference sequence). Deletions cut 5 bases from V and 2 bases from J, with 19 bases between. The CDR3 runs to 17 residues. As DNA, the CDR3 is TGTGCCAGCAGTCTCCAATCCGGCCACAGGGGCAATCAGCCCCAGCATTTT. Protein sequence: CASSLQSGHRGNQPQHF.

This clonotype has only a few counts. The rearrangement uses TRBV20-1 and TRBJ1-6, with D perhaps TRBD1 (6 bases). There are 15 residues in the CDR3. Germline V gene sequence: CDR1 DFQATT, CDR2 SNEGSKA (reference sequence). Trimming removed 2 bases at V and 6 bases at J, with 14 bases between. Written as DNA, the CDR3 is TGCAGTGCTAGAAGACAGGAAGGGGCTAATTCACCCCTCCACTTT. The encoded protein is CSARRQEGANSPLHF.

Points on this clonotype: At one of its ends the junction is not consistent with the germline gene, which may arise from a read error. This rearrangement joins TRBV7-9 to TRBJ2-7, with 7 positions matching TRBD2. CDR1 is SEHNR and CDR2 is FQNEAQ in the germline V gene (reference sequence). The CDR3 has 13 amino acids. CDR3: CAGSSGGSYEQYF. The DNA of the CDR3 is TGTGCCGGCAGCTCCGGGGGGTCCTACGAGCAGTACTTC.

The chain joins TRBV20-1 to TRBJ2-5; TRBD2 aligns across 8 bases. Judging by the DNA end, TRBJ2-1 fits better; the J call may be wrong. There are 16 residues in the CDR3. Germline values: CDR1 DFQATT, CDR2 SNEGSKA (reference sequence). CDR3 nucleotide sequence: TGCAGTGCTAGCTCGCCGCATCGGGGGGGCGTGGAGACCCAGTTCTTC. Amino acids: CSASSPHRGGVETQFF.

The chain uses TRBV6-1 and TRBJ2-7; the D call may be TRBD1 or TRBD2 (7 bases each). The V end lost 6 bases, the J end lost 4 bases, and 31 bases lay between the germline ends. The CDR3 covers 19 residues. Per the germline V gene, CDR1 is MNHNS and CDR2 is SASEGT. CDR3 bases: TGTGCCAGCAGCGGGGGGAGGGGACAGCGTCGCGTCAGCCTATACGAGCAGTACTTC. Amino acid sequence: CASSGGRGQRRVSLYEQYF.

This sequence joins TRBV20-1 and TRBJ2-4, with D uncertain. The DNA matches TRBJ2-7 better at its end, which makes the J call doubtful. The CDR3 spans 16 residues. Germline loops: CDR1 DFQATT, CDR2 SNEGSKA (reference sequence). DNA of the CDR3: TGCAGTGCTAGATTGGAGTGGCGGATATCCGCTCGCGAGCAGTACTTC. Amino acids: CSARLEWRISAREQYF.

In this sample, this clonotype turned up many times. This chain uses TRBV10-3 with TRBJ1-4, with D possibly TRBD1 on 5 matching bases. There are 14 residues in the CDR3. Trimming took off 3 bases at V and 8 bases at J, with 13 bases between the two ends. Germline CDR1 ENHRY, CDR2 SYGVKD. The CDR3 DNA reads TGTGCCATCAGTGATCCGGGGGGACGAGAAAAACTGTTTTTT. Translation gives CAISDPGGREKLFF.

This clonotype was seen ten or more times. This chain uses TRBV7-9 with TRBJ2-1; D unresolved. Per germline, CDR1 SEHNR and CDR2 FQNEAQ (reference sequence). CDR3 size: 11 residues. V lost 9 bases, J lost 9 bases, and 12 bases lay in between. The CDR3 coding sequence is TGTGCCAGTACCCTCGGCAGTGAGCAGTTCTTC. Protein product: CASTLGSEQFF.

This clonotype was counted between two and nine times. The junction does not match germline at one end; this may be a read error. The V call is TRBV27, the J call TRBJ1-1; D gene ambiguous. CDR3 length: 18 residues. CDR1 is MNHEY and CDR2 is SMNVEV in the germline V gene (reference sequence). The CDR3 DNA follows: TGCACCAGCAGTTTCCGATATGTCAGGCAGGTAATGAACACTGAAGCTTTCTTT. Translating it yields CTSSFRYVRQVMNTEAFF.

The genes are TRBV3-1 and TRBJ1-4; D not resolved. This CDR3 contains 13 residues. The V and J ends lost 5 bases and 7 bases respectively, with 11 bases between them. Looked up from germline, CDR1 is LGHDT and CDR2 is YNNKEL (reference sequence). CDR3 in DNA: TGTGCCAGCAGCGCGGGCCCAAGTGAAAAACTGTTTTTT. It specifies CASSAGPSEKLFF.

This clonotype was counted a few times. Since a much larger clone is just one base distant, this may be a read error. V gene TRBV7-6 combines with J gene TRBJ2-7; D is undetermined. Trimming left V 5 bases short and J 7 bases short, with 21 bases between. The length of the CDR3 is 15 residues. Germline V gene lookup returns CDR1 SGHVS and CDR2 FNYEAQ. CDR3 protein: CASSPSLLIHNEQYF. The CDR3 DNA reads TGTGCCAGCAGCCCCTCACTCCTTATTCACAATGAGCAGTACTTC.

This clonotype has at least ten counts. This chain links TRBV6-1 with TRBJ2-3; D perhaps matches TRBD1 (6 bases). The ends were cut back, 6 bases at V and 3 bases at J, with 19 bases in the middle. The CDR3 is 16 amino acids. CDR1 and CDR2 (germline): MNHNS, SASEGT. The DNA for the CDR3 is TGTGCCAGCAGCGAGAGTACAGGGCTTCGAACAGATACGCAGTATTTT. Its protein product is CASSESTGLRTDTQYF.

As for this clonotype: A much bigger clone sits one base away, suggesting this may be a read error. The chain combines TRBV5-1 with TRBJ1-2; 9 nucleotides agree with TRBD1. The ends lost 0 bases at V and 9 bases at J; junction bases unmatched: 15. This CDR3 comprises 17 residues. Germline-derived CDR1 and CDR2 are SGHRS and YFSETQ. CDR3 sequence reads: CASSLAPFDRGDDSYTF. As DNA, the CDR3 is TGCGCCAGCAGCTTGGCCCCTTTTGACAGGGGGGATGATAGCTACACCTTC.

Ten or more counts support this clonotype. This chain uses TRBV19 with TRBJ2-6; tentative D call: TRBD1 (5 bases). This CDR3 has 14 amino acids. V lost 3 bases and J 2 bases, leaving 5 bases between the germline ends. CDR1 is LNHDA, CDR2 SQIVND, per germline (reference sequence). CDR3 residues: CASSMGPGANVLTF. The CDR3 DNA is TGTGCCAGTAGTATGGGGCCTGGGGCCAACGTCCTGACTTTC.